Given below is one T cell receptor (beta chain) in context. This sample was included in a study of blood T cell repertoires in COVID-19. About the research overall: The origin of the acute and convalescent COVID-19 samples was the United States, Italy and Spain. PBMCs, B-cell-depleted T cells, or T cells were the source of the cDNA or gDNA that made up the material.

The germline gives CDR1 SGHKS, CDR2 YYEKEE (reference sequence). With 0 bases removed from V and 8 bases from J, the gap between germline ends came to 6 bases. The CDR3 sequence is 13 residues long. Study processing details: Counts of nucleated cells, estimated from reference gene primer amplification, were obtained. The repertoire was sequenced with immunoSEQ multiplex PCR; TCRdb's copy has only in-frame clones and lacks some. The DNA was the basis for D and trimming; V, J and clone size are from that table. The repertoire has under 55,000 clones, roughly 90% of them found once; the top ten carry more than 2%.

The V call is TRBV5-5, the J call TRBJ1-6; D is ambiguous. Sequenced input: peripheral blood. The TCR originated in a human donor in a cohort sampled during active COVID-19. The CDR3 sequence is CASSLAGDSPLHF. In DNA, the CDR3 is TGTGCCAGCAGCTTGGCCGGTGATTCACCCCTCCACTTT.